This note documents a single T cell receptor beta chain sequence. Its antigen is as yet unknown. These data are taken from a study of shared clonotypes between healthy human individuals. About the study: Two female and a few male donors aged 18 to 49 were enrolled. There were three CD4 naive, three CD4 memory, two CD8 naive and one CD8 memory plates per donor. Broader study findings: Estimated clonotype richness was generally higher in naive than memory subsets.

Clones were sequenced by immunoSEQ multiplex PCR, and TCRdb holds only the in-frame ones, with some missing. The data hold some 2,100,000 clones, with 85% to 95% observed a single time. Naive CD8 cells lacked CD45RO, underwent positive selection for CCR7 and left out terminally differentiated effector memory CD45RA+ cells. Donors comprised only Caucasian adults living in Nashville, Tennessee. Germline assignment: CDR1 MDHEN and CDR2 SYDVKM. The CDR3 loop spans 18 amino acids. With V trimmed by 1 base and J by 8 bases, 18 bases remained unmatched. The TCR sequence derives from a man younger than 35 in good health. Some clones in this sample may be carry-over from other donors' samples. The rearrangement links TRBV28 to TRBJ2-7; TRBD2 agrees at 9 bases. The sequencing input was naive CD8+ T cells from PBMCs. The DNA of the CDR3 is TGTGCCAGCAGTTTATCAATTCCCCGACATCGGACTAGCGTAAAGCAGTACTTC. Encoded protein: CASSLSIPRHRTSVKQYF.